A single T cell receptor (beta chain) is shown here with its context. These data originate in a study of CD4+ T cells in melanoma. Germline CDR1 is MNHNY and CDR2 is SVGAGI (reference sequence). The CDR3 runs 18 residues. Trimming shortened V by 5 bases and J by 11 bases, and 28 bases separated the two germline ends. Profiled with immunoSEQ multiplex PCR; TCRdb holds only in-frame clones, not every one. Here the sample spans about 9,600 clones, 75% to 80% being singletons. V gene TRBV6-6 combines with J gene TRBJ1-6, with D perhaps matching TRBD1 (6 bases). The sequence was collected from a human donor with melanoma. Sequencing was performed on cells from a culture (not recorded whether cultured in vitro). The chain's CDR3 is CASSRQAEGRGVKTPLHF. The CDR3 nucleotides read TGTGCCAGCAGTCGCCAAGCTGAGGGCAGGGGCGTAAAGACACCCCTCCACTTT.